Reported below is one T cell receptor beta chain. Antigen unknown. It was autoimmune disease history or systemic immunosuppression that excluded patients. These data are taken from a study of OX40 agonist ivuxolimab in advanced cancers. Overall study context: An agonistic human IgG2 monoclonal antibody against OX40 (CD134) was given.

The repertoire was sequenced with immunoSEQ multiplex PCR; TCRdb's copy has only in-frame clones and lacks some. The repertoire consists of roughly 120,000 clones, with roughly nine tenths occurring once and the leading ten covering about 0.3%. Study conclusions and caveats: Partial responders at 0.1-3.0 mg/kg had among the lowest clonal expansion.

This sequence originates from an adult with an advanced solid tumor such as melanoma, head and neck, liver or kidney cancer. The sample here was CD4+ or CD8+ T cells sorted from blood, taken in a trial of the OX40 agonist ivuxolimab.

The CDR3 sequence: CASSLQAGTQYF. The CDR3 DNA reads TGTGCCAGCAGCTTACAGGCCGGGACGCAGTATTTT. V gene TRBV7-3 combines with J gene TRBJ2-3; D gene ambiguous. This CDR3 contains 12 residues. Germline CDR1 SGHTA, CDR2 FQGTGA. V lost 2 bases to trimming and J lost 9 bases, with 9 bases between them.